The source of this TCR beta chain is a study of CD8 T cells in Susac syndrome. Random hexamers were used to reverse transcribe the RNA input (about 0.5 to 1 ug). One entry per CDR3 protein, called by TCRdb with MiXCR from the immunoSEQ multiplex PCR reads. Found here are 150,000 or so distinct CDR3 sequences, less than 95% of them singletons; the top ten hold about 0.094%. The trim removed 6 bases at V and 2 bases at J, leaving 6 bases unmatched. In germline, CDR1 is LGHNT, CDR2 FRNRAP. The CDR3 contains 14 residues. This clonotype originated in a human donor with multiple sclerosis. Sequencing was carried out using CD4+ T cells from PBMCs. This chain connects TRBV12-5 to TRBJ1-2; 7 bases align to TRBD1. The CDR3 DNA follows: TGTGCTAGTGGACCCCCGACAGGGAACTATGGCTACACCTTC. Its translation: CASGPPTGNYGYTF.